This entry concerns a single T cell receptor beta chain. What it binds is not known. This sample was included in a study of blood T cells in healthy people across ages. Broader study findings: The study could not conclusively compare naive and antigen-experienced cells, given its unsorted PBMCs.

Germline loops: CDR1 MDHEN, CDR2 SYDVKM. CDR3 length: 17 amino acids. J was trimmed by 7 bases and V by 1 base; bases with no gene match: 12. The authors ran a second PCR of 7 to 11 cycles using a sample-barcoded 5' primer and a J-beta primer mix. The template-switch adaptor, which had 12 random nucleotides, put a tag on each cDNA molecule. Per sample, CDR3-containing paired-end reads numbered at least 2.5 million. TCRdb independently ran MiXCR on the 5' RACE reads; one entry per CDR3 protein. The sample holds almost 1 million distinct CDR3 sequences, 51% seen once. The TCR sequence derives from a woman aged 55-70 years in good health. What was sequenced was blood. The rearrangement joins TRBV28 to TRBJ2-3, with 9 bases fitting TRBD2. Here the CDR3 reads CASSLFGVSGSLNTQYF. Written as DNA, the CDR3 is TGTGCCAGCAGTTTATTCGGGGTTAGCGGGAGCCTTAATACGCAGTATTTT.